This T cell receptor (beta chain) was sequenced in a study of tissue T cells after allogeneic stem cell transplantation. Findings and caveats of the study: Only a limited share of tissue TCRs appeared in blood or spleen.

The data were produced by immunoSEQ multiplex PCR, yet TCRdb's version contains in-frame clones alone and is incomplete. This sample yields under 6,000 clones, of which 49% are seen a single time; roughly a fifth belongs to the top ten. Time point specified: mouse harvest day 14 after allogeneic transplant. Each mouse received 10^7 T-cell-depleted marrow cells plus 10^6 splenic CD5+ T cells by tail vein. In the case of this clone: What it recognizes is unknown. Germline and genes here are mouse. The CDR3 end is not reached by the read, which stops 1 residue before it; the germline J gene fills it in.

This CDR3 comprises 12 residues. Germline V gives CDR1 NSHNY, CDR2 SYGAGN. The V and J ends lost 2 bases and 8 bases respectively, with 5 bases between them. Source material: lymph node tissue. The V gene is TRBV13-1, the J gene TRBJ1-6; D is undetermined. TRBJ1-6 is identified as an open reading frame with a role that is uncertain. This TCR derives from a female BALB/c mouse given C57BL/6 T cells with graft-versus-host disease after an allogeneic hematopoietic cell transplant. CDR3 region: CASSDPYSPLYF. Partial CDR3 DNA: TGTGCCAGCAGTGACCCCTATTCGCCCCTCTAC.